This entry lists 32 T cell receptor beta chains sequenced from one sample in a study of a mutant IDH1 vaccine in newly diagnosed glioma (dated by TCRdb to the early 2020s). Library preparation was by the immunoSEQ multiplex PCR assay. The clones in this table, taken by TCRdb from immuneACCESS, are in-frame only. Not every clone is retained; where verified, under half of the shortfall comes from an unresolved V gene, and the cause of the rest is unknown. The sample data list 90,000 to 100,000 clones, and about nine tenths of these were observed just once. The ten largest clonotypes hold 0.77% of the sample. The intended sense of this specimen's time point label: week 47, end of study. Each vaccine dose was 300 ug of a 20-mer mutant IDH1 peptide in Montanide, given subcutaneously with topical imiquimod. Their antigens remain unidentified. The source was PBMCs, collected from a glioma patient whose treatment included an IDH1 peptide vaccine. These receptors all stem from a woman between 45 and 65 years old with glioma.

This chain connects TRBV28 to TRBJ1-2; D gene unclear. CDR3 size: 12 residues. CDR1 and CDR2 from the germline V gene are MDHEN and SYDVKM. Trimming pared 1 base from V and 14 bases from J, leaving 14 bases between. The CDR3: CASSLYSRPPTF. The DNA for the CDR3 is TGTGCCAGCAGTTTATATTCTAGGCCCCCAACCTTC.

The V call is TRBV29-1, the J call TRBJ2-5; 9 bases fit TRBD1. The CDR3 totals 14 residues. After removal of 6 bases from V and 1 base from J, the junction contained 6 bases not matched to a gene. CDR1 is SQVTM, CDR2 ANQGSEA, per germline. CDR3 protein: CSVEGQGRQETQYF. The CDR3 DNA follows: TGCAGCGTAGAGGGACAGGGCCGCCAAGAGACCCAGTACTTC.

This chain joins TRBV11-2 and TRBJ2-1, with D possibly called TRBD1 or TRBD2 (6 bases each). Germline lookup yields CDR1 SGHAT and CDR2 FQNNGV. Deletions cut 5 bases from V and 0 bases from J, with 14 bases between. This CDR3 contains 16 residues. Written as DNA, the CDR3 is TGTGCCAGCAGCCCCGGGGGCAGGAGCTCCTACAATGAGCAGTTCTTC. Translated: CASSPGGRSSYNEQFF.

V gene TRBV11-2 combines with J gene TRBJ2-5, with D possibly TRBD1 on 6 matching bases. Trimming pared 3 bases from V and 7 bases from J, leaving 15 bases between. The CDR3 is 14 amino acids. Germline CDR1 reads SGHAT; CDR2 reads FQNNGV. The CDR3 sequence: CASSFPDRKWTQYF. CDR3 DNA sequence: TGTGCCAGCAGCTTCCCGGACAGAAAATGGACCCAGTACTTC.

This clone turned up a few times. The chain employs TRBV19 and TRBJ1-1, with D possibly matching TRBD1 (6 bases). The CDR3 covers 14 residues. The germline V and J ends were trimmed by 3 bases and 5 bases, with 13 bases remaining between them. Looked up from germline, CDR1 is LNHDA and CDR2 is SQIVND (reference sequence). CDR3 bases: TGTGCCAGTAGTATGCTCCAGGGGAGGACTGAAGCTTTCTTT. Translating it yields CASSMLQGRTEAFF.

The J gene is TRBJ2-3, the V gene TRBV27; D may be TRBD2 (7 bases). CDR1 MNHEY and CDR2 SMNVEV come from the germline V gene (reference sequence). The ends were cut back, 4 bases at V and 6 bases at J, with 17 bases in the middle. The CDR3 loop spans 15 amino acids. CDR3 loop: CASSYAGARRDTQYF. CDR3 DNA sequence: TGTGCCAGCAGTTACGCGGGGGCACGGCGGGATACGCAGTATTTT.

A note on this clone: In the same sample, other DNA sequences code for this CDR3. V and J are TRBV5-1 and TRBJ2-7, with a tentative D call TRBD1 (6 bases). Trimming cost V 4 bases and J 0 bases, with 11 bases left between them. CDR1 is SGHRS and CDR2 is YFSETQ in the germline V gene. The CDR3 covers 14 residues. The CDR3 DNA is TGCGCCAGCAGCCTCACAGGGAGCTCCTACGAGCAGTACTTC. It is translated as CASSLTGSSYEQYF.

The rearrangement joins TRBV5-4 to TRBJ2-2; D is ambiguous. The germline V gene has CDR1 SGHNT and CDR2 YYREEE (reference sequence). CDR3 length: 13 residues. V was clipped by 6 bases and J by 6 bases, with 12 bases between them. CDR3 amino acids: CASTWQGAGELFF. The CDR3 DNA sequence: TGTGCCAGCACTTGGCAAGGTGCCGGGGAGCTGTTTTTT. Supplemented by reference TRBV5-4 and TRBJ2-2, the full variable domain reads ETGVTQSPTHLIKTRGQQVTLRCSSQSGHNTVSWYQQALGQGPQFIFQYYREEENGRGNFPPRFSGLQFPNYSSELNVNALELDDSALYLCASTWQGAGELFFGEGSRLTVL.

The chain is built from TRBV5-1 and TRBJ2-2; 8 nucleotides align to TRBD1. V gave up 1 base and J gave up 6 bases; unmatched junction bases: 5. CDR3 length: 15 amino acids. The germline V gene encodes CDR1 SGHRS and CDR2 YFSETQ. CDR3 sequence: CASSLTGGMAGELFF. The CDR3 DNA sequence: TGCGCCAGCAGCTTGACAGGGGGAATGGCCGGGGAGCTGTTTTTT.

The gene calls are TRBV6-5 and TRBJ2-1, with D uncertain. V was trimmed by 0 bases and J by 2 bases, leaving 8 bases between them. CDR1 and CDR2 (germline): MNHEY, SVGAGI. The CDR3 has 15 amino acids. The CDR3, as DNA: TGTGCCAGCAGTTACTCGAGCAGTACCTACAATGAGCAGTTCTTC. As protein: CASSYSSSTYNEQFF.

The chain has TRBV2 and TRBJ1-3; D is ambiguous. CDR3 length: 15 residues. Trimming stripped 2 bases from V and 2 bases from J, with 10 bases between. Germline-derived CDR1 and CDR2 are SNHLY and FYNNEI. The CDR3 DNA is TGTGCCAGCAGTGAATCTTCGGGCCCTGGAAACACCATATATTTT. Protein: CASSESSGPGNTIYF.

The chain recombines TRBV19 with TRBJ2-1; 7 bases align to TRBD2. CDR1 is LNHDA, CDR2 SQIVND, per germline (reference sequence). The CDR3 is 17 residues long. Trimming at V came to 1 base and at J to 0 bases, leaving 6 bases not matched to a gene. CDR3 protein: CASSIVPAGSSYNEQFF. CDR3 coding DNA: TGTGCCAGTAGTATAGTCCCAGCGGGGAGCTCCTACAATGAGCAGTTCTTC.

With respect to this clone: This sample also contains other DNA sequences that code for the same CDR3. The V and J genes are TRBV5-1 and TRBJ1-6, with TRBD1 matching over 9 bases. The CDR3 sequence is 14 residues long. From germline, CDR1 is SGHRS and CDR2 YFSETQ. Trimming cost V 4 bases and J 7 bases; bases outside gene matches: 3. As DNA, the CDR3 is TGCGCCAGCAGCCCAGGACAGGGGAATTCACCCCTCCACTTT. It yields the protein CASSPGQGNSPLHF.

V and J are TRBV10-3 and TRBJ2-2; D is ambiguous. The CDR3 sequence is 13 residues long. Trimming left V 10 bases short and J 4 bases short, with 13 bases between. Germline V lookup: CDR1 ENHRY, CDR2 SYGVKD. This chain's CDR3 is CATLPEVTGELFF. CDR3 DNA: TGTGCCACCCTCCCTGAGGTCACCGGGGAGCTGTTTTTT.

CDR3 sequence: CASSLFGNRRDTQYF. The CDR3 DNA sequence: TGTGCCAGCAGTTTATTCGGGAATCGACGCGATACGCAGTATTTT. The chain couples TRBV27 to TRBJ2-3; maybe TRBD2 (5 bases). The ends were cut back, 1 base at V and 6 bases at J, with 14 bases in the middle. This CDR3 region has 15 residues. Germline CDR1 and CDR2: MNHEY and SMNVEV (reference sequence).

This clone was observed once. This chain uses TRBV5-1 with TRBJ2-7; D might be TRBD1 or TRBD2, each matching 5 bases. The CDR3 covers 14 residues. V lost 4 bases and J lost 2, with 13 bases in between. Germline loops: CDR1 SGHRS, CDR2 YFSETQ. The CDR3 nucleotides read TGCGCCAGCAGCCGTGGGACGGTAACCTACGAGCAGTACTTC. Its protein product is CASSRGTVTYEQYF. The full variable domain, completed using reference TRBV5-1 and TRBJ2-7, is KAGVTQTPRYLIKTRGQQVTLSCSPISGHRSVSWYQQTPGQGLQFLFEYFSETQRNKGNFPGRFSGRQFSNSRSEMNVSTLELGDSALYLCASSRGTVTYEQYFGPGTRLTVT.

This chain links TRBV29-1 with TRBJ2-1, with D unclear. The CDR3 contains 13 residues. V lost 1 base to trimming and J lost 0 bases, with 4 bases between them. Germline CDR1 reads SQVTM; CDR2 reads ANQGSEA. The DNA for the CDR3 is TGCAGCGTTGAAGGGGGCTCCTACAATGAGCAGTTCTTC. It specifies CSVEGGSYNEQFF.

This clone came up once. V and J are TRBV7-6 and TRBJ2-1; 8 nucleotides align to TRBD1. Germline-derived CDR1 and CDR2 are SGHVS and FNYEAQ. Unmatched junction bases numbered 9, after V lost 0 bases and J lost 8 bases. The CDR3 is made up of 16 amino acids. The CDR3 is CASSLAGWTGTHEQFF. The CDR3 DNA reads TGTGCCAGCAGCTTAGCAGGTTGGACAGGGACGCATGAGCAGTTCTTC.

This clone has more than one count but fewer than ten. CDR3 sequence (DNA): TGTGCCAGCAGCTTAGGAAAGCTCGGACTAGTAGTCGGGGAGCTGTTTTTT. Amino acids: CASSLGKLGLVVGELFF. The rearrangement uses TRBV11-2 and TRBJ2-2; 7 bases map to TRBD2. V was clipped by 1 base and J by 7 bases; unmatched bases: 12. The CDR3 is made up of 17 amino acids. Germline CDR1 SGHAT, CDR2 FQNNGV. Combining the CDR3 with reference TRBV11-2 and TRBJ2-2 gives the whole variable domain EAGVAQSPRYKIIEKRQSVAFWCNPISGHATLYWYQQILGQGPKLLIQFQNNGVVDDSQLPKDRFSAERLKGVDSTLKIQPAKLEDSAVYLCASSLGKLGLVVGELFFGEGSRLTVL.

This chain links TRBV4-2 with TRBJ2-3; 7 bases match TRBD2. Germline CDR1 is LGHNA and CDR2 is YNFKEQ. V was pared by 3 bases and J by 5 bases, with 5 bases of the junction left unmatched. The CDR3 is 14 amino acids. CDR3 loop: CASSQGEGRDTQYF. The CDR3 DNA follows: TGTGCCAGCAGCCAGGGGGAGGGGCGAGATACGCAGTATTTT.

The chain combines TRBV19 with TRBJ2-7; 8 bases match TRBD1. Losses at the gene ends were 2 bases for V and 0 bases for J; bases not matched to a gene: 3. This CDR3 spans 15 amino acids. The germline V gene has CDR1 LNHDA and CDR2 SQIVND (reference sequence). The CDR3 bases are TGTGCCAGTAGTATAACGGGGACAGGCTCCTACGAGCAGTACTTC. This sequence encodes CASSITGTGSYEQYF.

The chain uses TRBV19 and TRBJ1-5; D unclear. V was cut by 3 bases and J by 1 base, with 19 bases left in between. Germline CDR1 is LNHDA and CDR2 is SQIVND (reference sequence). The CDR3 is made up of 18 amino acids. In nucleotides, the CDR3 is TGTGCCAGTAGTATTGTCTTCAGAAATTGGCAGAGCAATCAGCCCCAGCATTTT. Protein: CASSIVFRNWQSNQPQHF.

The chain combines TRBV5-5 with TRBJ1-2; weak D call: TRBD1 (5 bases). The CDR3 covers 19 residues. Germline CDR1 SGHKS, CDR2 YYEKEE (reference sequence). Trimming shortened V by 0 bases and J by 0 bases, and 21 bases separated the two germline ends. The CDR3 sequence is CASSLAMDTRPRANYGYTF. As DNA, the CDR3 is TGTGCCAGCAGCTTGGCCATGGACACTCGACCCCGAGCTAACTATGGCTACACCTTC.

CDR3 nucleotides: TGCGCCAGCAGCTTGGGGTCAGGCTCCCCGGGGACCCAGTACTTC. Protein sequence: CASSLGSGSPGTQYF. The chain employs TRBV5-1 and TRBJ2-5, with D uncertain. V lost 0 bases and J lost 7, with 16 bases in between. There are 15 residues in the CDR3. Looked up from germline, CDR1 is SGHRS and CDR2 is YFSETQ. Supplemented by reference TRBV5-1 and TRBJ2-5, the full variable domain reads KAGVTQTPRYLIKTRGQQVTLSCSPISGHRSVSWYQQTPGQGLQFLFEYFSETQRNKGNFPGRFSGRQFSNSRSEMNVSTLELGDSALYLCASSLGSGSPGTQYFGPGTRLLVL.

The chain is built from TRBV13 and TRBJ2-1, with 11 bases lining up with TRBD1. The CDR3 has 15 amino acids. Germline V CDR1 and CDR2: PRHDT, FYEKMQ (reference sequence). V was clipped by 6 bases and J by 5 bases; unmatched bases: 6. The CDR3 region is CASRFGGQGDNEQFF. The CDR3, as DNA: TGTGCCAGCAGATTTGGGGGACAGGGGGACAATGAGCAGTTCTTC.

The gene calls are TRBV12-5 and TRBJ1-1; D perhaps matches TRBD1 (6 bases). This CDR3 contains 12 residues. Trimming removed 5 bases at V and 8 bases at J, with 12 bases between. Germline CDR1 LGHNT, CDR2 FRNRAP. The CDR3 DNA reads as TGTGCTAGTGGTCAACAGGGTGGGGAAGCTTTCTTT. Its translation is CASGQQGGEAFF.

The chain couples TRBV28 to TRBJ2-2; D call uncertain. This CDR3 region has 14 residues. Germline CDR1 is MDHEN and CDR2 is SYDVKM. V was trimmed by 3 bases and J by 1 base, leaving 6 bases between them. The CDR3 here is CASSFFGNTGELFF. CDR3 coding DNA: TGTGCCAGCAGTTTTTTTGGGAACACCGGGGAGCTGTTTTTT. The whole variable domain, filled in from reference TRBV28 and TRBJ2-2, reads DVKVTQSSRYLVKRTGEKVFLECVQDMDHENMFWYRQDPGLGLRLIYFSYDVKMKEKGDIPEGYSVSREKKERFSLILESASTNQTSMYLCASSFFGNTGELFFGEGSRLTVL.

The chain is built from TRBV9 and TRBJ2-7, with no clear D. CDR1 and CDR2 from the germline V gene are SGDLS and YYNGEE. The CDR3 totals 13 residues. The V gene lost 3 bases and the J gene lost 3 bases, with 10 bases spanning the gap. The CDR3 nucleotides read TGTGCCAGCAGCGCCCCGGACCACTACGAGCAGTACTTC. The encoded protein is CASSAPDHYEQYF.

The rearrangement joins TRBV5-1 to TRBJ2-6; no reliable D call. V lost 0 bases and J 2 bases, leaving 12 bases between the germline ends. The CDR3 sequence is 17 residues long. Germline V CDR1 and CDR2: SGHRS, YFSETQ. This CDR3 reads CASSLAEFAAGANVLTF. The CDR3 nucleotides read TGCGCCAGCAGCTTGGCCGAATTCGCTGCTGGGGCCAACGTCCTGACTTTC.

The rearrangement joins TRBV18 to TRBJ2-7; D possibly matches TRBD1 or TRBD2 (5 bases each). CDR3 length: 14 amino acids. CDR1 and CDR2 (germline): KGHSH, LQKENI. Deletions cut 1 base from V and 5 bases from J, with 12 bases between. The CDR3 is CASSPQPGTHEQYF. In DNA, the CDR3 is TGTGCCAGCTCACCACAGCCGGGGACCCACGAGCAGTACTTC.

The chain combines TRBV5-6 with TRBJ2-7; D perhaps matches TRBD1 (5 bases). Germline V lookup: CDR1 SGHDT, CDR2 YYEEEE. The CDR3 is made up of 14 amino acids. V was clipped by 3 bases and J by 4 bases, with 14 bases between them. CDR3 amino acids: CASSWTDIPYEQYF. Here the CDR3 DNA reads TGTGCCAGCAGCTGGACGGACATCCCGTACGAGCAGTACTTC.

The J gene is TRBJ2-1, the V gene TRBV6-4, with 8 bases matching TRBD2. J gave up 4 bases and V 6 bases, and 8 bases lay outside the gene matches. Germline V CDR1 and CDR2: MRHNA, SNTAGT. The CDR3 length is 15 residues. CDR3 region: CASSQLAEMYNEQFF. The CDR3 coding sequence is TGTGCCAGCAGCCAACTAGCGGAAATGTACAATGAGCAGTTCTTC.